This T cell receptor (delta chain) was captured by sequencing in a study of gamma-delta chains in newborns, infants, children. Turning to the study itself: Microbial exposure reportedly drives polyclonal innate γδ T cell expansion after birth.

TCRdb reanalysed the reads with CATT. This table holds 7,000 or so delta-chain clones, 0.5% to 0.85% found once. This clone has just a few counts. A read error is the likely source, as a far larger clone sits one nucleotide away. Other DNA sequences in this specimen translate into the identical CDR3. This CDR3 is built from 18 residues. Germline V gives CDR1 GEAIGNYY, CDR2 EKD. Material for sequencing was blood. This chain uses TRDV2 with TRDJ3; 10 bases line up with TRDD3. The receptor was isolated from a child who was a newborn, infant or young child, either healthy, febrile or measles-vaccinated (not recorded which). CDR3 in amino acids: CACDTGGYGSWDTRQMFF. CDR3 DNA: TGTGCCTGTGACACCGGGGGATACGGCTCCTGGGACACCCGACAAATGTTTTTC.